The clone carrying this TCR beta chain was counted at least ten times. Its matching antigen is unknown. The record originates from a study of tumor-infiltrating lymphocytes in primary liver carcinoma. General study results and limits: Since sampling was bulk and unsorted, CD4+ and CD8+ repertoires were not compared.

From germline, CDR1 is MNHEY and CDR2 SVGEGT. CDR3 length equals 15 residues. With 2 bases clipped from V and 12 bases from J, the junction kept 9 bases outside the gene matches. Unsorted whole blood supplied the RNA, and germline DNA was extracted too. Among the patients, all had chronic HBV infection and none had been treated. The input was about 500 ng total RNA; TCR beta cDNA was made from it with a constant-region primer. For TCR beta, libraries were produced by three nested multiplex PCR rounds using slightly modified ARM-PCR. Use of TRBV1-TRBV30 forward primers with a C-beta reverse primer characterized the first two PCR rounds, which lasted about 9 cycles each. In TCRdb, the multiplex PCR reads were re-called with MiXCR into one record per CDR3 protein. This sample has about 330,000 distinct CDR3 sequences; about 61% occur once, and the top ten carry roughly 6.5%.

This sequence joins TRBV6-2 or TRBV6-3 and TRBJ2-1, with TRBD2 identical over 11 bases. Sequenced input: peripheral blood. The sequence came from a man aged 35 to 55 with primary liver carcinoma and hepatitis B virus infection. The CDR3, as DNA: TGTGCCAGCAGTTACATCGGGACTAGCGGCCGGGGGCAGTTCTTC. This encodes CASSYIGTSGRGQFF.